Listed below are T cell receptor beta chains from one sample, sequenced in a study of shared clonotypes between healthy human individuals. Sequencing used immunoSEQ multiplex PCR; TCRdb keeps in-frame clones, though not all of them. The sample shows 950,000 to 1,300,000 clones, roughly 70% of them seen only once. Specimen: memory CD4+ T cells sorted from blood. Source of these receptors: a man between 18 and 29 years old in good health. Each CDR3 is given with its conserved first and last residue. The D gene is left open where the match is weak. Size tells how often a clone was seen (once, few, many) or the class of an expanded clone, and some rows leave it out.

TRBV19	NA	TRBJ2-7	TRBD1	CASSPDLTGNEQYF	TGTGCCAGTAGTCCCGACCTGACAGGGAACGAGCAGTACTTC
TRBV9	once	TRBJ2-6	TRBD2	CASSVLAGMTGANVLTF	TGTGCCAGCAGCGTATTAGCGGGGATGACTGGGGCCAACGTCCTGACTTTC
TRBV29-1	NA	TRBJ2-5	NA	CSVRPGFQETQYF	TGCAGCGTTCGTCCCGGGTTTCAAGAGACCCAGTACTTC
TRBV18	NA	TRBJ1-5	NA	CASSPTMDQPQHF	TGTGCCAGCTCACCGACGATGGATCAGCCCCAGCATTTT
TRBV18	NA	TRBJ2-7	TRBD1	CASSTQGAYEQYF	TGTGCCAGCTCAACCCAGGGGGCGTACGAGCAGTACTTC
TRBV30	many	TRBJ1-2	NA	CAWRGNGTPYTF	TGTGCCTGGAGGGGGAACGGCACCCCCTACACCTTC
TRBV9	NA	TRBJ2-5	NA	CASSVGNHREETQYF	TGTGCCAGCAGCGTAGGCAACCATAGAGAAGAGACCCAGTACTTC
TRBV5-6	NA	TRBJ2-5	NA	CASSLRGLGETQYF	TGTGCCAGCAGCTTGCGGGGGCTCGGAGAGACCCAGTACTTC
TRBV6-5	NA	TRBJ1-3	NA	CASSSPTSSGNTIYF	TGTGCCAGCAGTTCCCCGACCAGCTCTGGAAACACCATATATTTT
TRBV30	NA	TRBJ2-3	TRBD2	CAWSPAGTTDTQYF	TGTGCCTGGAGTCCAGCGGGGACCACAGATACGCAGTATTTT
TRBV30	few	TRBJ2-7	TRBD1	CAWSTGGPNEQYF	TGTGCCTGGAGCACAGGGGGCCCCAACGAGCAGTACTTC
TRBV19	few	TRBJ1-5	NA	CASSNDNYSNQPQHF	TGTGCCAGTAGTAACGACAACTATAGCAATCAGCCCCAGCATTTT
TRBV7-8	NA	TRBJ1-6	NA	CASSSGRNAQVGSYNSPLHF	TGTGCCAGCAGCTCCGGGCGGAACGCACAAGTGGGCTCCTATAATTCACCCCTCCACTTT
TRBV6-1	NA	TRBJ2-5	NA	CASSDSRVGETQYF	TGTGCCAGCAGTGACTCTAGGGTAGGCGAGACCCAGTACTTC
TRBV7-2	few	TRBJ1-6	TRBD1	CASSYRQGSSYNSPLHF	TGTGCCAGCAGTTACCGACAGGGAAGCTCCTATAATTCACCCCTCCACTTT
TRBV6-1	many	TRBJ1-1	NA	CASSEGQGRTEAFF	TGTGCCAGCAGTGAAGGGCAGGGGAGGACTGAAGCTTTCTTT
TRBV5-1	few	TRBJ1-1	NA	CASSRGPSKEAFF	TGCGCCAGCAGCAGGGGACCCAGCAAGGAAGCTTTCTTT
TRBV10-3	once	TRBJ1-1	NA	CAISTGRETEAFF	TGTGCCATCAGTACGGGGCGGGAGACTGAAGCTTTCTTT
TRBV25-1	NA	TRBJ1-1	TRBD1	CASLEDRGWGTEAFF	TGTGCCAGCCTTGAGGACAGGGGGTGGGGCACTGAAGCTTTCTTT
TRBV6-4	once	TRBJ2-1	TRBD2	CASSRVGLAGTNEQFF	TGTGCCAGCAGTCGGGTAGGACTAGCGGGAACCAATGAGCAGTTCTTC
TRBV6-6	NA	TRBJ1-2	TRBD1	CASGGRDRVSGYTF	TGTGCCAGTGGGGGTCGGGACAGGGTATCAGGCTACACCTTC
TRBV7-8	NA	TRBJ1-2	TRBD1	CASSWDRVKDYGYTF	TGTGCCAGCAGCTGGGACAGGGTTAAGGACTATGGCTACACCTTC
TRBV5-1	few	TRBJ1-5	TRBD1	CASSLGDRDQPQHF	TGCGCCAGCAGCTTGGGGGACAGGGATCAGCCCCAGCATTTT
TRBV10-3	few	TRBJ2-1	TRBD1	CAISDSGTGEGEQFF	TGTGCCATCAGTGATTCGGGGACAGGTGAAGGTGAGCAGTTCTTC
TRBV7-2	NA	TRBJ1-5	NA	CASSPQTGNQPQHF	TGTGCCAGCAGCCCCCAGACAGGCAATCAGCCCCAGCATTTT
TRBV19	once	TRBJ1-2	NA	CASSIGGPRGYTF	TGTGCCAGTAGTATTGGAGGCCCTCGCGGCTACACCTTC
TRBV19	NA	TRBJ1-2	TRBD1	CASRLTGTNYGYTF	TGTGCCAGTAGGTTGACAGGGACTAACTATGGCTACACCTTC
TRBV27	NA	TRBJ2-7	NA	CASSMYQRRSYEQYF	TGTGCCAGCAGTATGTACCAGCGGAGGTCCTACGAGCAGTACTTC
TRBV11-3	many	TRBJ2-2	TRBD1	CASSPTGSGELFF	TGTGCCAGCAGCCCGACAGGGTCCGGGGAGCTGTTTTTT
TRBV5-8	NA	TRBJ1-6	NA	CASNDRAAYNSPLHF	TGTGCCAGCAATGACAGAGCAGCTTATAATTCACCCCTCCACTTT
TRBV2	few	TRBJ1-3	NA	CASSTTRPGGLSGNTIYF	TGTGCCAGCAGTACAACCCGGCCAGGAGGACTCTCTGGAAACACCATATATTTT
TRBV19	NA	TRBJ1-1	NA	CASSAWLMNTEAFF	TGTGCCAGTAGTGCTTGGCTAATGAACACTGAAGCTTTCTTT
TRBV10-3	NA	TRBJ1-4	NA	CAISESMGVAEKLFF	TGTGCCATCAGTGAGTCTATGGGGGTGGCTGAAAAACTGTTTTTT
TRBV7-2	NA	TRBJ2-7	TRBD2	CASSLGTSGGLEQYF	TGTGCCAGCAGCTTAGGGACTAGCGGGGGCCTGGAGCAGTACTTC
TRBV4-3	NA	TRBJ2-1	NA	CASSHAAVGASGTYNEQFF	TGCGCCAGCAGCCATGCGGCAGTTGGGGCGAGCGGCACCTACAATGAGCAGTTCTTC
TRBV7-8	NA	TRBJ1-3	NA	CASSLARPDSGNTIYF	TGTGCCAGCAGCTTAGCGAGGCCAGACTCTGGAAACACCATATATTTT
TRBV18	NA	TRBJ1-5	NA	CASSPSSDSNQPQHF	TGTGCCAGCTCACCAAGCTCGGATAGCAATCAGCCCCAGCATTTT
TRBV19	NA	TRBJ2-2	TRBD1	CASTNGQVNTGELFF	TGTGCCAGTACTAATGGACAGGTGAACACCGGGGAGCTGTTTTTT
TRBV7-2	NA	TRBJ2-5	NA	CASSLGATGKGETQYF	TGTGCCAGCAGCTTAGGGGCCACAGGAAAGGGAGAGACCCAGTACTTC
TRBV7-3	NA	TRBJ2-2	TRBD1	CASSGQGNTGELFF	TGTGCCAGCAGTGGACAGGGAAACACCGGGGAGCTGTTTTTT
TRBV5-1	NA	TRBJ2-1	NA	CASSLGLATYNEQFF	TGCGCCAGCAGCTTGGGGCTAGCTACCTACAATGAGCAGTTCTTC
TRBV6-1	NA	TRBJ1-1	NA	CASRGRATEAFF	TGTGCCAGCAGAGGGAGAGCCACTGAAGCTTTCTTT